This TCR beta chain appears in the sequencing data of a study of shared clonotypes between healthy human individuals. Broader study findings: Memory subsets generally showed smaller estimated richness than naive subsets did.

About this clone itself: Its antigen is unknown. This CDR3 is also generated by other DNA sequences in the sample.

The data were produced by immunoSEQ multiplex PCR, yet TCRdb's version contains in-frame clones alone and is incomplete. The table has more than 2,000,000 clones, around 94% seen once. CDR1 and CDR2 (germline): SQVTM, ANQGSEA. V gave up 3 bases and J gave up 1 base, with 6 bases separating them. The CDR3 loop spans 12 amino acids. V gene TRBV29-1 combines with J gene TRBJ1-1, with unresolved D. Specimen: naive CD4+ T cells sorted from blood. The subset here: CD45RA+ positively selected. This TCR came from a man aged 18 to 30 in good health. The CDR3 region is CSVDRGNTEAFF. Written as DNA, the CDR3 is TGCAGCGTTGACCGGGGGAACACTGAAGCTTTCTTT.